This T cell receptor beta chain was recorded in a study of Graves' ophthalmopathy and Graves' hyperthyroidism. This clonotype was seen more than once but under ten times. Germline CDR1 and CDR2: ENHRY and SYGVKD. The V gene end was trimmed by 0 bases and the J gene end by 11 bases; junction bases not matched to a gene: 9. The CDR3 sequence is 14 residues long. Hyperthyroidism was considered stable when no ophthalmopathy appeared within 18 months of follow-up. Amplification of the TCR beta CDR3 regions used RNA transcripts (as template). After a first-round RT-PCR with HTBI primers, a second-round multiplex PCR was run. TCRdb re-called the multiplex PCR reads with MiXCR, one entry per CDR3 protein. The table shows about 390,000 distinct CDR3 sequences, with about 16% occurring only once.

The rearrangement links TRBV10-3 to TRBJ1-1, with 7 nucleotides matching TRBD1. Sequenced: peripheral blood. The TCR was taken from a woman in her late teens or twenties with stable Graves' hyperthyroidism. The DNA for the CDR3 is TGTGCCATCAGTGAGTCTTGCGAAGGACAGGATGCTTTCTTT. Protein product: CAISESCEGQDAFF.